This entry is about one TCR beta chain. CDR1 is MNHNS and CDR2 is SASEGT in the germline V gene. This CDR3 has 11 amino acids. This specimen comes from a study of CD4 and CD8 cells across lung adenocarcinoma regions. Samples came from patients with localized non-small cell lung adenocarcinoma. One entry per CDR3 protein results from TCRdb running MiXCR on the PCR reads. This table holds 9,000 to 13,000 distinct CDR3 sequences, about 55% found once. This clonotype originated in a male donor with lung adenocarcinoma. The CD4 and CD8 labels of this study may be unreliable. Sequencing was done on a sample of CD4+ T cells from the center of a lung tumor. The chain has TRBV6-1 and TRBJ2-3; the D gene is possibly TRBD1 (5 bases). CDR3 bases: TGTGGGGGCAGTGCCCAAGAGACGCAGTATTTT. Amino acid sequence: CGGSAQETQYF.